The rows below give T cell receptor beta chains drawn from one sample of a study of blood T cell repertoires in COVID-19. Assay used: immunoSEQ multiplex PCR; TCRdb lists only in-frame clones, some missing. Among over 150,000 clones listed, less than 80% were seen once. Sequencing was done on a sample of peripheral blood. The receptor source for this set is a woman aged 50 to 65 with acute or convalescent COVID-19. Each CDR3 is given with its conserved first and last residue. D genes are given only for firm matches. Clone size is shown for a subset of rows, as once, few, many or a class of expanded clone.

J gene: TRBJ2-5; D gene: TRBD2; V gene: TRBV18; CDR3 length: 15; clone size: NA; CDR3 protein: CASSPGLAGQETQYF
J gene: TRBJ1-2; D gene: NA; V gene: TRBV2; CDR3 length: 12; clone size: NA; CDR3 protein: CASSEQGNGYTF
J gene: TRBJ2-5; D gene: TRBD1; V gene: TRBV7-8; CDR3 length: 14; clone size: NA; CDR3 protein: CASSPWDSSLTQYF
J gene: TRBJ1-3; D gene: NA; V gene: TRBV19; CDR3 length: 14; clone size: few; CDR3 protein: CASSSPGPGNTIYF
J gene: TRBJ2-2; D gene: TRBD2; V gene: TRBV7-2; CDR3 length: 16; clone size: NA; CDR3 protein: CASSLLAGVSTGELFF
J gene: TRBJ2-7; D gene: NA; V gene: TRBV5-1; CDR3 length: 14; clone size: NA; CDR3 protein: CASSKTGGSYEQYF
J gene: TRBJ2-5; D gene: NA; V gene: TRBV28; CDR3 length: 15; clone size: NA; CDR3 protein: CASSLQGSQQETQYF
J gene: TRBJ2-1; D gene: TRBD2; V gene: TRBV18; CDR3 length: 12; clone size: NA; CDR3 protein: CASSPTSFEQFF
J gene: TRBJ1-5; D gene: TRBD1; V gene: TRBV27; CDR3 length: 17; clone size: NA; CDR3 protein: CASSLLAGGASNQPQHF
J gene: TRBJ2-5; D gene: TRBD2; V gene: TRBV7-2; CDR3 length: 17; clone size: once; CDR3 protein: CASSARTLADYQETQYF
J gene: TRBJ2-2; D gene: NA; V gene: TRBV19; CDR3 length: 16; clone size: NA; CDR3 protein: CASSTGGTTNTGELFF
J gene: TRBJ2-2; D gene: NA; V gene: TRBV7-2; CDR3 length: 14; clone size: NA; CDR3 protein: CASSPERAWGELFF
J gene: TRBJ2-7; D gene: TRBD1; V gene: TRBV24-1; CDR3 length: 15; clone size: NA; CDR3 protein: CATSDSGTGGYEQYF
J gene: TRBJ1-6; D gene: NA; V gene: TRBV6-2/TRBV6-3; CDR3 length: 15; clone size: NA; CDR3 protein: CASSYRGTDNSPLHF
J gene: TRBJ2-7; D gene: NA; V gene: TRBV25-1; CDR3 length: 14; clone size: NA; CDR3 protein: CASSEGRPPYEQYF
J gene: TRBJ1-5; D gene: TRBD1; V gene: TRBV27; CDR3 length: 14; clone size: NA; CDR3 protein: CASSYQGADQPQHF
J gene: TRBJ2-2; D gene: NA; V gene: TRBV9; CDR3 length: 14; clone size: NA; CDR3 protein: CASSVAGNTGELFF
J gene: TRBJ2-1; D gene: TRBD1; V gene: TRBV2; CDR3 length: 15; clone size: NA; CDR3 protein: CASSEGQGAHNEQFF
J gene: TRBJ2-1; D gene: TRBD2; V gene: TRBV10-3; CDR3 length: 16; clone size: NA; CDR3 protein: CAIALLMTSGGAEQFF
J gene: TRBJ2-6; D gene: NA; V gene: TRBV2; CDR3 length: 13; clone size: NA; CDR3 protein: CASTTSGANVLTF
J gene: TRBJ2-3; D gene: TRBD1; V gene: TRBV9; CDR3 length: 16; clone size: NA; CDR3 protein: CASSVVSAGGKNTQYF
J gene: TRBJ2-7; D gene: TRBD1; V gene: TRBV4-3; CDR3 length: 14; clone size: once; CDR3 protein: CASSQVTGPYEQYF